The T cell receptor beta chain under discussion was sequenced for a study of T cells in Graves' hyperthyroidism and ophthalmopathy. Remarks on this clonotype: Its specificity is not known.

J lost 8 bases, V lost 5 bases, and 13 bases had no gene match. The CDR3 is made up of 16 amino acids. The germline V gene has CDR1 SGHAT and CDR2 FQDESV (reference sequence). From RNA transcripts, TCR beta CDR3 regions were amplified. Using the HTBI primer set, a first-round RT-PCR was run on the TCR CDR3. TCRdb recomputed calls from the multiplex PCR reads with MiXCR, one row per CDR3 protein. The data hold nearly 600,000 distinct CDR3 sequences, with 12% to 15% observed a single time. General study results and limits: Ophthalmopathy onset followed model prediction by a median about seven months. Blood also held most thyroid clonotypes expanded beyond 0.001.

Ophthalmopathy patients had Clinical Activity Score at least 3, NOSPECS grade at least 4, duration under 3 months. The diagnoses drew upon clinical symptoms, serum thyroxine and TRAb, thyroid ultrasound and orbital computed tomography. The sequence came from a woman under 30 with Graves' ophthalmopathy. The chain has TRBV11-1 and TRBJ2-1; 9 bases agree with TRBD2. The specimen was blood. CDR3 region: CASSQERASGTHEQFF. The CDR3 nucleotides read TGTGCCAGCAGCCAAGAGAGGGCTAGCGGGACCCATGAGCAGTTCTTC. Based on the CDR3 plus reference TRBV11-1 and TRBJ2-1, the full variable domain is EAEVAQSPRYKITEKSQAVAFWCDPISGHATLYWYRQILGQGPELLVQFQDESVVDDSQLPKDRFSAERLKGVDSTLKIQPAELGDSAMYLCASSQERASGTHEQFFGPGTRLTVL.